A single sample gave rise to the 27 T cell receptor beta chains below, sequenced in a study of neurological immune-mediated disorders. Each CDR3 protein gets one entry after TCRdb re-called the 5' RACE reads with MiXCR. The profile shows about 90,000 distinct CDR3 sequences, over 10% of them singletons. The time point denotes: longitudinal time-point 2. The sample comprised PBMCs. All receptors come from a female donor with HTLV-1-associated myelopathy (HAM/TSP).

This clonotype was counted at least ten times. The genes are TRBV5-1 and TRBJ1-2, with 9 nucleotides matching TRBD1. CDR3 length: 16 residues. Unmatched junction bases numbered 11, after V lost 0 bases and J lost 8 bases. In germline, CDR1 is SGHRS, CDR2 YFSETQ. The CDR3 here is CASSLAGTGSVDGYTF. The CDR3 DNA sequence: TGCGCCAGCAGCTTGGCCGGGACAGGGAGTGTGGACGGCTACACCTTC.

This clonotype occurred many times. The chain links TRBV28 to TRBJ2-2; 8 nucleotides match TRBD2. The germline V gene encodes CDR1 MDHEN and CDR2 SYDVKM. The CDR3 runs to 19 residues. The CDR3, as DNA: TGTGCTCCGCGGGGGGAGGGCCCGTCCCTCCGAAGGAACACCGGGGAGCTGTTTTTT. Translation gives CAPRGEGPSLRRNTGELFF.

This clonotype was counted a few times. V usage is TRBV7-2 and J usage is TRBJ1-1; TRBD1 might be the D (6 bases). CDR3 length: 15 amino acids. Germline V lookup: CDR1 SGHTA, CDR2 FQGNSA. Trimming pared 3 bases from V and 6 bases from J, leaving 17 bases between. The CDR3 bases are TGTGCCAGCAGCTTGACTACAGGGAGTTCGGCTGAAGCTTTCTTT. Translation: CASSLTTGSSAEAFF.

This clonotype was detected many times. V and J are TRBV29-1 and TRBJ2-1; unclear D gene. Germline CDR1 is SQVTM and CDR2 is ANQGSEA. V lost 4 bases and J lost 3, with 16 bases in between. This CDR3 is 15 amino acids long. The CDR3 DNA reads TGCAGCGTTGCCTCCCCGAAGACGATCTACAATGAGCAGTTCTTC. As protein: CSVASPKTIYNEQFF.

Many counts were recorded for this clonotype. The gene calls are TRBV5-1 and TRBJ1-4; D unresolved. The CDR3 sequence is 13 residues long. Germline V gene lookup returns CDR1 SGHRS and CDR2 YFSETQ. The V gene lost 1 base and the J gene lost 4 bases, with 5 bases spanning the gap. The CDR3 protein is CASSLRNNEKLFF. The CDR3 DNA sequence: TGCGCCAGCAGCTTGAGGAATAATGAAAAACTGTTTTTT.

This clonotype was recorded at least ten times. The V gene is TRBV7-8, the J gene TRBJ2-3; D unresolved. V lost 1 base to trimming and J lost 2 bases, with 10 bases between them. The CDR3 has 15 residues. Per the germline V gene, CDR1 is SGHVS and CDR2 is FQNEAQ. The CDR3 region is CASSLGVGITDTQYF. CDR3 sequence (DNA): TGTGCCAGCAGCTTAGGGGTCGGAATCACAGATACGCAGTATTTT.

This clonotype has at least ten counts. The V call is TRBV12-3 or TRBV12-4, the J call TRBJ1-5; D is ambiguous. Deletions cut 4 bases from V and 3 bases from J, with 10 bases between. This CDR3 has 14 amino acids. CDR3 nucleotides: TGTGCCAGCAGTTCTTGGACTTCCAATCAGCCCCAGCATTTT. It translates to CASSSWTSNQPQHF.

At least ten counts were recorded for this clonotype. The rearrangement uses TRBV12-3 or TRBV12-4 and TRBJ1-4; weak D call: TRBD1 (5 bases). The CDR3 has 17 residues. The V end lost 5 bases, the J end lost 7 bases, and 23 bases lay between the germline ends. The CDR3 DNA follows: TGTGCCAGCAGTGGGACGATCTCATGGAATAATAGTGAAAAACTGTTTTTT. Amino acids: CASSGTISWNNSEKLFF.

Within the sample, this clonotype is medium-sized. The genes are TRBV20-1 and TRBJ2-5; tentative D call: TRBD1 (6 bases). The V gene's germline CDR1 is DFQATT and CDR2 SNEGSKA (reference sequence). Trimming cost V 2 bases and J 2 bases, with 12 bases left between them. CDR3 length equals 14 residues. The CDR3 bases are TGCAGTGCTAGACCAGGGGCACAGCAAGAGACCCAGTACTTC. Amino acids: CSARPGAQQETQYF.

The sample holds many counts of this clonotype. The J gene is TRBJ2-7, the V gene TRBV5-1, with TRBD2 as a possible D gene (7 bases). V was clipped by 0 bases and J by 6 bases, with 19 bases between them. The CDR3 extends over 16 amino acids. Looked up from germline, CDR1 is SGHRS and CDR2 is YFSETQ. This CDR3 is CASSLAVGGARSEQYF. As DNA, the CDR3 is TGCGCCAGCAGCTTGGCGGTGGGGGGGGCGAGGAGCGAGCAGTACTTC.

The chain uses TRBV21-1 and TRBJ1-5; TRBD1, as called in the table, went unchecked against the DNA. TRBV21-1 is annotated as a pseudogene. The CDR3 is 15 amino acids. The CDR3 is CADSPRQVGNQPQHF. CDR3 in DNA: TGTGCAGATAGCCCAAGACAGGTAGGCAATCAGCCCCAGCATTTT.

This clonotype came up many times. The rearrangement uses TRBV11-3 and TRBJ2-1, with D unresolved. In germline, CDR1 is SGHNT, CDR2 YENEEA. The CDR3 runs to 13 residues. V was shortened by 1 base and J by 6 bases, with 7 bases between the two germline ends. The CDR3 sequence is CASSLGNLNEQFF. The CDR3, as DNA: TGTGCCAGCAGCTTAGGGAATCTCAATGAGCAGTTCTTC.

Only a few counts were recorded for this clonotype. The gene calls are TRBV12-3 or TRBV12-4 and TRBJ2-3; D might be TRBD1 or TRBD2, each matching 5 bases. This CDR3 region has 14 residues. Between the trimmed V and J ends, which lost 5 bases and 4 bases, there was a span of 13 bases. The CDR3: CASSRRDAADTQYF. The CDR3 DNA is TGTGCCAGCAGTCGCCGGGACGCGGCAGATACGCAGTATTTT.

In its sample, this clonotype was seen many times. V usage is TRBV5-1 and J usage is TRBJ2-7; a possible D gene is TRBD1 (6 bases). Trimming stripped 4 bases from V and 1 base from J, with 12 bases between. The germline V gene has CDR1 SGHRS and CDR2 YFSETQ. CDR3 size: 14 residues. This chain's CDR3 is CASSPGTGSYEQYF. In DNA, the CDR3 is TGCGCCAGCAGCCCTGGAACAGGGTCCTACGAGCAGTACTTC.

This clonotype was detected many times. This chain uses TRBV28 with TRBJ2-2; D possibly uses TRBD1 or TRBD2 (6 bases each). This CDR3 has 14 residues. Per germline, CDR1 MDHEN and CDR2 SYDVKM. The CDR3 bases are TGTGTTTCTACCGGGGGCCCTTCCCTCGGGGAGCTGTTTTTT. This codes for CVSTGGPSLGELFF.

This clonotype was detected many times. This rearrangement joins TRBV7-2 to TRBJ1-6; D gene unclear. The CDR3 runs to 14 residues. V gave up 1 base and J gave up 7 bases, with 8 bases separating them. Germline V gene data show CDR1 as SGHTA and CDR2 as FQGNSA. Here the CDR3 reads CASSLGRLNSPLHF. The DNA of the CDR3 is TGTGCCAGCAGCTTAGGACGGCTAAATTCACCCCTCCACTTT.

This clonotype occurred many times. This chain uses TRBV7-2 with TRBJ2-5; possibly TRBD2 for D (7 bases). V gave up 3 bases and J gave up 5 bases, with 16 bases separating them. The CDR3 loop spans 15 amino acids. Germline-derived CDR1 and CDR2 are SGHTA and FQGNSA. CDR3 region: CASSFQGGARETQYF. As DNA, the CDR3 is TGTGCCAGCAGCTTCCAAGGGGGGGCGCGTGAGACCCAGTACTTC.

This clonotype was counted many times. J is TRBJ2-2 and V is TRBV5-1, with a weak D call TRBD1 (5 bases). There are 17 residues in the CDR3. Germline V CDR1 and CDR2: SGHRS, YFSETQ. V dropped 0 bases and J dropped 0 bases, with 12 bases sitting between them. CDR3 bases: TGCGCCAGCAGCTTGGGACAGAATGGTGCGAACACCGGGGAGCTGTTTTTT. The encoded protein is CASSLGQNGANTGELFF.

This clonotype appeared many times. The chain carries TRBV7-2 and TRBJ2-3; 8 nucleotides align to TRBD2. Trimming at V came to 3 bases and at J to 6 bases, leaving 11 bases not matched to a gene. The germline CDR1 and CDR2 sequences are SGHTA and FQGNSA. The CDR3 has 16 amino acids. The CDR3 sequence: CASSFFVGGARDTQYF. In DNA form, the CDR3 reads TGTGCCAGCAGCTTTTTCGTCGGGGGGGCCCGGGATACGCAGTATTTT.

This clonotype was seen many times. The V gene is TRBV7-8, the J gene TRBJ2-1, with TRBD2 matching over 7 bases. Unmatched junction bases numbered 6, after V lost 1 base and J lost 6 bases. The CDR3 is 15 amino acids. CDR1 SGHVS and CDR2 FQNEAQ come from the germline V gene. CDR3 coding DNA: TGTGCCAGCAGCTTAGACTACTGGGGGGGCAATGAGCAGTTCTTC. This translates into CASSLDYWGGNEQFF.

Only one count was recorded for this clonotype. A much larger clone sits a single nucleotide away, making a read error possible. The V call is TRBV20-1, the J call TRBJ1-4; D remains ambiguous. Germline V gene data show CDR1 as DFQATT and CDR2 as SNEGSKA (reference sequence). V gave up 1 base and J gave up 9 bases, with 12 bases separating them. The CDR3 has 13 amino acids. CDR3 residues: CSARAPGNQKLFF. CDR3 coding DNA: TGCAGTGCTAGAGCGCCAGGAAATCAAAAACTGTTTTTT.

This chain uses TRBV12-3 or TRBV12-4 with TRBJ1-2, with a tentative D call TRBD1 (6 bases). Trimming removed 7 bases at V and 4 bases at J, with 16 bases between. CDR3 length: 14 residues. The CDR3 nucleotides read TGTGCCAGCACCGCTGGACAGTGGGGCTATGGCTACACCTTC. This codes for CASTAGQWGYGYTF.

As concerns this clonotype: One base away lies a much larger clone, so this may be a sequencing read error. This chain uses TRBV5-1 with TRBJ2-2, with TRBD2 identical over 10 bases. Germline-derived CDR1 and CDR2 are SGHRS and YFSETQ. CDR3 size: 17 residues. The CDR3 nucleotides read TGCGCCAGCAGCTCGAAGTCTAGCGGGGGAAGCACCGTGGAGCTGTTTTTT. Its protein is CASSSKSSGGSTVELFF.

This clonotype was observed many times. This rearrangement joins TRBV28 to TRBJ1-5, with a possible D match to TRBD1 (5 bases). The V and J ends lost 4 bases and 0 bases respectively, with 13 bases between them. This CDR3 has 16 amino acids. In germline, CDR1 is MDHEN, CDR2 SYDVKM. CDR3 residues: CASSYPGTDSNQPQHF. DNA of the CDR3: TGTGCCAGCAGTTACCCCGGGACGGATAGCAATCAGCCCCAGCATTTT.

Many counts were recorded for this clonotype. V is TRBV5-5 and J is TRBJ2-1; D remains ambiguous. The CDR3 has 13 amino acids. The germline V and J ends were trimmed by 0 bases and 6 bases, with 7 bases remaining between them. Per germline, CDR1 SGHKS and CDR2 YYEKEE (reference sequence). CDR3 sequence: CASSLGQVNEQFF. The CDR3 DNA is TGTGCCAGCAGCTTGGGGCAGGTCAATGAGCAGTTCTTC.

At least ten counts were recorded for this clonotype. The CDR3 DNA reads as TGCGCCAGCAGCTTGATAGAAACAACCGGGGAGCTGTTTTTT. Amino acid sequence: CASSLIETTGELFF. The chain joins TRBV5-1 to TRBJ2-2; D remains ambiguous. The CDR3 sequence is 14 residues long. The germline V gene encodes CDR1 SGHRS and CDR2 YFSETQ. Trimming cost V 1 base and J 5 bases, with 9 bases left between them. Drawing the rest from reference TRBV5-1 and TRBJ2-2, the complete variable domain is KAGVTQTPRYLIKTRGQQVTLSCSPISGHRSVSWYQQTPGQGLQFLFEYFSETQRNKGNFPGRFSGRQFSNSRSEMNVSTLELGDSALYLCASSLIETTGELFFGEGSRLTVL.

This clonotype was seen ten or more times. The V gene is TRBV5-6, the J gene TRBJ2-4, with D perhaps matching TRBD1 (5 bases). CDR3 size: 13 residues. Germline loops: CDR1 SGHDT, CDR2 YYEEEE. V shed 4 bases and J shed 5 bases, with 10 bases lying between them. CDR3 coding DNA: TGTGCCAGCAGCGAGGCCAGGGAAAACATTCAGTACTTC. It yields the protein CASSEARENIQYF.